The 18 T cell receptor beta chains listed next were all sequenced from one sample in a study of blood T cell repertoires in COVID-19. Generated by immunoSEQ multiplex PCR, the TCRdb table keeps only in-frame clones and is missing some. The repertoire holds approximately 210,000 clones, with roughly nine tenths as singletons. Source material: PBMCs or T cells enriched from blood (not recorded which). These receptors came from a woman between 25 and 40 years old who had recovered from COVID-19.

This clone turned up a few times. The chain couples TRBV19 to TRBJ1-1, with 8 positions matching TRBD1. V lost 1 base, J lost 6 bases, and 1 base stayed unmatched. The CDR3 spans 13 residues. Germline CDR1 is LNHDA and CDR2 is SQIVND (reference sequence). The CDR3 reads CASSIATGAEAFF. The CDR3 DNA reads TGTGCCAGTAGTATAGCGACAGGGGCTGAAGCTTTCTTT.

V gene TRBV19 combines with J gene TRBJ1-2; possible D gene TRBD1, 6 bases. Trimming removed 7 bases at V and 0 bases at J, with 12 bases between. Germline V CDR1 and CDR2: LNHDA, SQIVND (reference sequence). This CDR3 has 14 residues. The CDR3 bases are TGTGCCAGTACGAACAGGGCTACTAACTATGGCTACACCTTC. The encoded protein is CASTNRATNYGYTF.

The V call is TRBV30, the J call TRBJ1-3; possible D gene TRBD1, 6 bases. Trimming removed 0 bases from V and 4 bases from J, with 13 bases in between. The length of the CDR3 is 15 residues. Germline V gene lookup returns CDR1 GTSNPN and CDR2 SVGIG (reference sequence). In DNA form, the CDR3 reads TGTGCCTGGAGTGTAGGGGGGGACGGCGGAAACACCATATATTTT. As protein: CAWSVGGDGGNTIYF.

This sequence joins TRBV10-3 and TRBJ1-5; 8 bases fit TRBD1. There are 14 residues in the CDR3. V lost 6 bases and J lost 3; bases outside the gene matches: 4. Per the germline V gene, CDR1 is ENHRY and CDR2 is SYGVKD. CDR3 in DNA: TGTGCCATCAGCCGACAGGGGAACAATCAGCCCCAGCATTTT. Its translation is CAISRQGNNQPQHF.

This sequence joins TRBV30 and TRBJ1-2; 7 nucleotides line up with TRBD1. Trimming cost V 5 bases and J 2 bases; bases outside gene matches: 8. The CDR3 is 14 amino acids. Looked up from germline, CDR1 is GTSNPN and CDR2 is SVGIG (reference sequence). CDR3 bases: TGTGCCTGGGCCGGCAACAGGGGCAACTATGGCTACACCTTC. It codes for CAWAGNRGNYGYTF.

The chain joins TRBV6-1 to TRBJ1-2; 12 positions agree with TRBD1. CDR1 MNHNS and CDR2 SASEGT come from the germline V gene. The junction had 5 bases not matched to a gene; V was cut back by 2 bases and J by 1 base. The CDR3 consists of 17 residues. This CDR3 is CASSEWGQGAFNYGYTF. As DNA, the CDR3 is TGTGCCAGCAGTGAATGGGGACAGGGGGCATTTAACTATGGCTACACCTTC.

This chain links TRBV6-2 or TRBV6-3 with TRBJ2-1; a weak D match, TRBD2 (7 bases). CDR1 is MNHEY and CDR2 is SVGEGT in the germline V gene. The V end lost 6 bases, the J end lost 4 bases, and 16 bases lay between the germline ends. The CDR3 has 15 amino acids. This chain's CDR3 is CASSPGEGGYNEQFF. As DNA, the CDR3 is TGTGCCAGCAGCCCCGGGGAGGGGGGATACAATGAGCAGTTCTTC.

This rearrangement joins TRBV4-2 to TRBJ2-2; maybe TRBD1 (6 bases). This CDR3 has 15 residues. Germline loops: CDR1 LGHNA, CDR2 YNFKEQ. The V and J ends lost 1 base and 4 bases respectively, with 10 bases between them. The CDR3 coding sequence is TGTGCCAGCAGCCAAGGGGGGCGCGGCACCGGGGAGCTGTTTTTT. Protein sequence: CASSQGGRGTGELFF.

V usage is TRBV27 and J usage is TRBJ2-7; weak D call: TRBD2 (6 bases). CDR3 size: 15 residues. The germline gives CDR1 MNHEY, CDR2 SMNVEV (reference sequence). The ends were cut back, 5 bases at V and 0 bases at J, with 14 bases in the middle. The CDR3 DNA follows: TGTGCCAGCAGTCTAGGGAGGACGTTCTCCTACGAGCAGTACTTC. Its translation: CASSLGRTFSYEQYF.

This clone was seen just once. The rearrangement uses TRBV11-3 and TRBJ2-1, with TRBD2 matching over 11 bases. This CDR3 contains 18 residues. After removal of 0 bases from V and 7 bases from J, the junction contained 11 bases not matched to a gene. The V gene's germline CDR1 is SGHNT and CDR2 YENEEA. CDR3 protein: CASSLDGRLAGGLNEQFF. CDR3 coding DNA: TGTGCCAGCAGCTTAGATGGGAGGCTAGCGGGAGGTTTAAATGAGCAGTTCTTC.

This chain uses TRBV25-1 with TRBJ1-4; possible D gene TRBD1, 6 bases. Looked up from germline, CDR1 is MGHDK and CDR2 is SYGVNS. The CDR3 sequence is 15 residues long. V gave up 0 bases and J gave up 8 bases, with 13 bases separating them. CDR3 sequence: CASSEYRGAEEKLFF. CDR3 nucleotides: TGTGCCAGCAGTGAATATCGGGGGGCGGAGGAAAAACTGTTTTTT.

The chain employs TRBV7-6 and TRBJ2-1; 11 positions match TRBD1. The ends lost 5 bases at V and 6 bases at J; junction bases unmatched: 9. CDR3 size: 16 residues. Germline assignment: CDR1 SGHVS and CDR2 FNYEAQ. CDR3 sequence (DNA): TGTGCCAGCAGCCAACTGTTTGGGACAGGGGGCAATGAGCAGTTCTTC. Amino acids: CASSQLFGTGGNEQFF.

This clone was observed a handful of times. DNA for the CDR3: TGTGCCAGCAGCCAAGGGGTTTCCTATAATTCACCCCTCCACTTT. Residues: CASSQGVSYNSPLHF. The chain is built from TRBV9 and TRBJ1-6, with a weak D call TRBD1 (5 bases). Germline V CDR1 and CDR2: SGDLS, YYNGEE. V lost 4 bases to trimming and J lost 1 base, with 9 bases between them. The CDR3 sequence is 15 residues long.

The rearrangement links TRBV6-2 or TRBV6-3 to TRBJ2-7; a weak D match, TRBD2 (5 bases). The CDR3 has 15 residues. CDR1 is MNHEY and CDR2 is SVGEGT in the germline V gene. V was pared by 4 bases and J by 4 bases, with 17 bases between. The CDR3 DNA reads TGTGCCAGCAGTTTACGAGACGGGCGGGCGTACGAGCAGTACTTC. Protein sequence: CASSLRDGRAYEQYF.

The chain uses TRBV16 and TRBJ2-7; D unclear. The CDR3 is 12 residues long. Germline V gene sequence: CDR1 KGHSY, CDR2 FQNENV. Trimming removed 2 bases at V and 4 bases at J, with 6 bases between. The CDR3 reads CASSQSIYEQYF. The CDR3 nucleotides read TGTGCCAGCAGCCAAAGCATATACGAGCAGTACTTC.

The chain joins TRBV10-3 to TRBJ1-2; D not resolved. Between the trimmed V and J ends, which lost 0 bases and 2 bases, there was a span of 10 bases. This CDR3 is 15 amino acids long. Germline-derived CDR1 and CDR2 are ENHRY and SYGVKD. The CDR3: CAISESGRQNYGYTF. The DNA for the CDR3 is TGTGCCATCAGTGAGTCTGGCAGGCAGAACTATGGCTACACCTTC.

J is TRBJ2-1 and V is TRBV7-2; TRBD1 might be the D (5 bases). The CDR3 contains 15 residues. The germline gives CDR1 SGHTA, CDR2 FQGNSA. Deletions cut 0 bases from V and 0 bases from J, with 6 bases between. This CDR3 reads CASSLADTSYNEQFF. The CDR3 DNA reads as TGTGCCAGCAGCTTAGCGGACACCTCCTACAATGAGCAGTTCTTC.

The chain uses TRBV7-8 and TRBJ2-5; tentative D call: TRBD2 (5 bases). Trimming left V 1 base short and J 5 bases short, with 11 bases between. The CDR3 runs 14 residues. Looked up from germline, CDR1 is SGHVS and CDR2 is FQNEAQ. The CDR3 DNA sequence: TGTGCCAGCAGCTTAGAGCGGATGAGGGAGACCCAGTACTTC. Translating gives CASSLERMRETQYF.